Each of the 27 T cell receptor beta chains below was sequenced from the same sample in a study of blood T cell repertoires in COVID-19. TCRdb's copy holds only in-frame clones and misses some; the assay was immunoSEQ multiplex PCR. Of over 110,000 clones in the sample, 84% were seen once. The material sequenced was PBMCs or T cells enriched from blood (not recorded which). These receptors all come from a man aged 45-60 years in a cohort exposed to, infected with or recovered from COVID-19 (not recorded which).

CDR3 region: CASSSRGQSNQPQHF. CDR3 coding DNA: TGTGCCAGCAGTTCCCGGGGACAGAGCAATCAGCCCCAGCATTTT. The V call is TRBV6-2 or TRBV6-3, the J call TRBJ1-5, with TRBD1 identical over 7 bases. With V trimmed by 4 bases and J by 1 base, 4 bases remained unmatched. The CDR3 runs to 15 residues. Germline lookup yields CDR1 MNHEY and CDR2 SVGEGT.

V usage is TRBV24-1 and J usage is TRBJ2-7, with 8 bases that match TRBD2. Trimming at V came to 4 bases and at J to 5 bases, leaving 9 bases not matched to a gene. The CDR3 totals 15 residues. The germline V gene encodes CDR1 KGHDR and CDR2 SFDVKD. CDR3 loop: CATSDPSGGRHEQYF. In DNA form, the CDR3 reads TGTGCCACCAGTGACCCTTCGGGAGGGCGCCACGAGCAGTACTTC.

CDR3 DNA sequence: TGCGCCAGCAGCCAATACGCTAGCGGCGAGCAGTACTTC. Its protein is CASSQYASGEQYF. The chain joins TRBV4-3 to TRBJ2-7; 7 nucleotides line up with TRBD2. The CDR3 is made up of 13 amino acids. The V gene end was trimmed by 2 bases and the J gene end by 6 bases; junction bases not matched to a gene: 4. Germline-derived CDR1 and CDR2 are LGHNA and YSLEER.

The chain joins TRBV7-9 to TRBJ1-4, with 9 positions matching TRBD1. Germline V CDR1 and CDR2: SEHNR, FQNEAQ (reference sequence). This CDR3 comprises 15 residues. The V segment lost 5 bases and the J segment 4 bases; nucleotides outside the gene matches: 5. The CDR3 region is CASSKTGGFNEKLFF. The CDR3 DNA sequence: TGTGCCAGCAGCAAGACAGGGGGTTTTAATGAAAAACTGTTTTTT. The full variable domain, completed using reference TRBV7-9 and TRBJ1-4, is DTGVSQNPRHKITKRGQNVTFRCDPISEHNRLYWYRQTLGQGPEFLTYFQNEAQLEKSRLLSDRFSAERPKGSFSTLEIQRTEQGDSAMYLCASSKTGGFNEKLFFGSGTQLSVL.

The CDR3 sequence: CASSLAGVGETQYF. DNA of the CDR3: TGTGCCAGCAGCTTGGCGGGGGTCGGCGAGACCCAGTACTTC. The genes are TRBV7-2 and TRBJ2-5, with TRBD2 matching over 7 bases. V lost 3 bases and J lost 5; bases outside the gene matches: 6. The CDR3 spans 14 residues. Per germline, CDR1 SGHTA and CDR2 FQGNSA.

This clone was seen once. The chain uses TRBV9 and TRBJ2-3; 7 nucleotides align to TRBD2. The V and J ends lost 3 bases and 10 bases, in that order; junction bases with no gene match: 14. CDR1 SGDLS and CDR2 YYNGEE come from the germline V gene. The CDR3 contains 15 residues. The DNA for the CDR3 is TGTGCCAGCAGCGCGGGGAGGGAAACCTGGATTTCGCAGTATTTT. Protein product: CASSAGRETWISQYF.

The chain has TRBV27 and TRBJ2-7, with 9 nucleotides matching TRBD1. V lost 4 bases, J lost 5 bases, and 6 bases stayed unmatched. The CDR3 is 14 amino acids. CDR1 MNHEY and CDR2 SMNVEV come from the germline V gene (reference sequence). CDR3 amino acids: CASSWDRAANEQYF. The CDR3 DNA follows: TGTGCCAGCAGTTGGGACAGGGCGGCCAACGAGCAGTACTTC.

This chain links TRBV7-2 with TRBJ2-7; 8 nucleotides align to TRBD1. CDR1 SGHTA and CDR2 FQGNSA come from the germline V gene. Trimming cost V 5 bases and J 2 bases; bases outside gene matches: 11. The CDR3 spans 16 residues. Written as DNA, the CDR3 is TGTGCCAGCAGCCCAGGACAGGGTTTTTCCACCTACGAGCAGTACTTC. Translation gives CASSPGQGFSTYEQYF. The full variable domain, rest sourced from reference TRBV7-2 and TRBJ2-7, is GAGVSQSPSNKVTEKGKDVELRCDPISGHTALYWYRQSLGQGLEFLIYFQGNSAPDKSGLPSDRFSAERTGGSVSTLTIQRTQQEDSAVYLCASSPGQGFSTYEQYFGPGTRLTVT.

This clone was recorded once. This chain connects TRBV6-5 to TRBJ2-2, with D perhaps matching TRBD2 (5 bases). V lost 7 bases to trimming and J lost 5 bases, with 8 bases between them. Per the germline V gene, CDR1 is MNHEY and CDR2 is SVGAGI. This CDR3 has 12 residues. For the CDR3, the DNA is TGTGCCAGCACCGGGATAACCGGGGAGCTGTTTTTT. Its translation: CASTGITGELFF.

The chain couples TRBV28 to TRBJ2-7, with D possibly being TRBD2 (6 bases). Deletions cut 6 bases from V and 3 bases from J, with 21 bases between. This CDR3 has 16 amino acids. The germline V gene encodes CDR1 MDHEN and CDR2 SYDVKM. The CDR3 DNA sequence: TGTGCCAGCAGCCCGATCGGGGGATATGTAAGCTACGAGCAGTACTTC. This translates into CASSPIGGYVSYEQYF.

The CDR3 nucleotides read TGCGCCAGCAGCTTGGGACAGGGAAATGGCTACACCTTC. Amino acid sequence: CASSLGQGNGYTF. This sequence joins TRBV5-1 and TRBJ1-2, with 7 bases that match TRBD1. V shed 0 bases and J 6 bases; nucleotides not matched to a gene: 2. The CDR3 length is 13 residues. The germline V gene encodes CDR1 SGHRS and CDR2 YFSETQ.

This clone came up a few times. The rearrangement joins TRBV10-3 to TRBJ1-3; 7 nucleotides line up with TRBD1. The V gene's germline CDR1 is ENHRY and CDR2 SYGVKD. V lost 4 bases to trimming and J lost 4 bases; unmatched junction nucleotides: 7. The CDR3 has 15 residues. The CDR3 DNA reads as TGTGCCATCAGTGCTCGACAGGGACCCGGAAACACCATATATTTT. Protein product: CAISARQGPGNTIYF.

The CDR3 protein is CASSPAPGSNEKLFF. Written as DNA, the CDR3 is TGTGCCAGCAGCCCCGCCCCGGGGTCTAATGAAAAACTGTTTTTT. The chain employs TRBV28 and TRBJ1-4; D unclear. The CDR3 is 15 amino acids. V dropped 6 bases and J dropped 3 bases, with 14 bases sitting between them. CDR1 and CDR2 (germline): MDHEN, SYDVKM. Looking up the rest from reference TRBV28 and TRBJ1-4 gives the full variable domain: DVKVTQSSRYLVKRTGEKVFLECVQDMDHENMFWYRQDPGLGLRLIYFSYDVKMKEKGDIPEGYSVSREKKERFSLILESASTNQTSMYLCASSPAPGSNEKLFFGSGTQLSVL.

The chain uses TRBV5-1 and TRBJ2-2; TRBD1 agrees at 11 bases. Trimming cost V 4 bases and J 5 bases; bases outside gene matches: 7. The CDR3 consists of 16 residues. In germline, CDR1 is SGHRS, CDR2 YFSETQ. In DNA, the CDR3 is TGCGCCAGCAGCCCCGGACAGGGGGCCATGACCGGGGAGCTGTTTTTT. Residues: CASSPGQGAMTGELFF.

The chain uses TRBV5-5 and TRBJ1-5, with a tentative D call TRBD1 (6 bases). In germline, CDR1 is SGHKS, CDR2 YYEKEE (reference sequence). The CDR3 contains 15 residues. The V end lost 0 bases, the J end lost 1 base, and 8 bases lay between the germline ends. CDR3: CASSLATGSNQPQHF. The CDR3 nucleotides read TGTGCCAGCAGCTTGGCGACAGGAAGCAATCAGCCCCAGCATTTT.

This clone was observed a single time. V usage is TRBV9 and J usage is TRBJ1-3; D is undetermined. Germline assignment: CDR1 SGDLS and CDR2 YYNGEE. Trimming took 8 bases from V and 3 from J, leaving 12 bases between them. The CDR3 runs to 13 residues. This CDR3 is CASADNGGNTIYF. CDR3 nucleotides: TGTGCCAGTGCGGATAACGGTGGAAACACCATATATTTT.

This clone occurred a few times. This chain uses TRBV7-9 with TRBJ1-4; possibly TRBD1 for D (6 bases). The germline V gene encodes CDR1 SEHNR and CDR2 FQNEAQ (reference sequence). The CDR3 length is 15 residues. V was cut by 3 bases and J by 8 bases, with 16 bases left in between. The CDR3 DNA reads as TGTGCCAGCAGCTTCCCTAAGGGGGTAGAGGAAAAACTGTTTTTT. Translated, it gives CASSFPKGVEEKLFF.

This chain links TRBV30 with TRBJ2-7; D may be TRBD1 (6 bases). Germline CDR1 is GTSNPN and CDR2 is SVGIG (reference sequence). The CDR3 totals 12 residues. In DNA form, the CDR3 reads TGTGCTCACGGGACAAGCCTCTACGAGCAGTACTTC. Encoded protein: CAHGTSLYEQYF.

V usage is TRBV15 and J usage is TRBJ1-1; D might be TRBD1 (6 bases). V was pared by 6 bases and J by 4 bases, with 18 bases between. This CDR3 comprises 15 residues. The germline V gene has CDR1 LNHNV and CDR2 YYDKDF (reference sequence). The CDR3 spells CATRDDNRDGTEAFF. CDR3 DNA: TGTGCCACCAGAGACGATAACAGGGATGGCACTGAAGCTTTCTTT. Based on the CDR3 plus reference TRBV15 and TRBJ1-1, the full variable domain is DAMVIQNPRYQVTQFGKPVTLSCSQTLNHNVMYWYQQKSSQAPKLLFHYYDKDFNNEADTPDNFQSRRPNTSFCFLDIRSPGLGDTAMYLCATRDDNRDGTEAFFGQGTRLTVV.

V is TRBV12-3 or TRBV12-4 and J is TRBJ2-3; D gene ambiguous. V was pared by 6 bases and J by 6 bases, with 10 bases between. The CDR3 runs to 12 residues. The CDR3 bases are TGTGCCAGCAGCCCAATAGTGGATACGCAGTATTTT. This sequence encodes CASSPIVDTQYF.

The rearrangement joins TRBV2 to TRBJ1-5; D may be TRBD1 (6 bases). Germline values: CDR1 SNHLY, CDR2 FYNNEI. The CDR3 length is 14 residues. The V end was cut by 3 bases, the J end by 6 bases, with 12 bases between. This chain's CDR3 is CASSDRGVRQPQHF. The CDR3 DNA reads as TGTGCCAGCAGTGACAGGGGAGTTCGTCAGCCCCAGCATTTT.

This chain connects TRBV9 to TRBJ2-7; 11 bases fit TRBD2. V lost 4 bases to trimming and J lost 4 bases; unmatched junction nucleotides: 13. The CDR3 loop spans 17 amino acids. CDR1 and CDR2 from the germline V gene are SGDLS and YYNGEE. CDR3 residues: CASSPGALAGGKYEQYF. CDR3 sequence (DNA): TGTGCCAGCAGCCCCGGAGCTCTAGCGGGAGGAAAGTACGAGCAGTACTTC.

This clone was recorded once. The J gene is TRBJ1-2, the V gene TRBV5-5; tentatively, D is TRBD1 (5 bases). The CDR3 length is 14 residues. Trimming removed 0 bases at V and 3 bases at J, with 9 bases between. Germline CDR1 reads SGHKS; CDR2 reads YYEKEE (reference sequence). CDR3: CASSLGRADYGYTF. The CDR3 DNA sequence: TGTGCCAGCAGCTTGGGCAGGGCGGACTATGGCTACACCTTC.

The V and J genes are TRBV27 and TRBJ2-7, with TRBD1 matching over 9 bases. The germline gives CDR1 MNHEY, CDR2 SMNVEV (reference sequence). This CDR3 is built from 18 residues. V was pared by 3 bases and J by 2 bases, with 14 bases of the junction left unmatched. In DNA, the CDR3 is TGTGCCAGCAGTTTTATCCCCCCTCGGACAGGGGTGGCCTACGAGCAGTACTTC. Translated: CASSFIPPRTGVAYEQYF.

In DNA form, the CDR3 reads TGTGCCAGCAGTCCCTCACAGGGAATGCCCTACGAGCAGTACTTC. Translation gives CASSPSQGMPYEQYF. This rearrangement joins TRBV28 to TRBJ2-7; the D gene is possibly TRBD1 (6 bases). V gave up 5 bases and J gave up 2 bases, with 16 bases separating them. The CDR3 has 15 amino acids. CDR1 MDHEN and CDR2 SYDVKM come from the germline V gene.

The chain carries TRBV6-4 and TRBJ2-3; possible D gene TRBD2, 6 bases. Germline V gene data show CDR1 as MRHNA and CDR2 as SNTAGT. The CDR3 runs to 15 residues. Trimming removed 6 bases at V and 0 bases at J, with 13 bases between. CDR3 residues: CASRLSGLSTDTQYF. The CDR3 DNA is TGTGCCAGCAGGCTCTCGGGACTTAGCACAGATACGCAGTATTTT.

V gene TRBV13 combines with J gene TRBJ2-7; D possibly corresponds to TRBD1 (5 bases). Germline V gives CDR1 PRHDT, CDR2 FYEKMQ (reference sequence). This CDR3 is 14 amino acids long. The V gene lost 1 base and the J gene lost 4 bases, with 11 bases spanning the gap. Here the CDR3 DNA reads TGTGCCAGCAGCTTAGCGCAGGGTATGTACGAGCAGTACTTC. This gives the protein CASSLAQGMYEQYF.